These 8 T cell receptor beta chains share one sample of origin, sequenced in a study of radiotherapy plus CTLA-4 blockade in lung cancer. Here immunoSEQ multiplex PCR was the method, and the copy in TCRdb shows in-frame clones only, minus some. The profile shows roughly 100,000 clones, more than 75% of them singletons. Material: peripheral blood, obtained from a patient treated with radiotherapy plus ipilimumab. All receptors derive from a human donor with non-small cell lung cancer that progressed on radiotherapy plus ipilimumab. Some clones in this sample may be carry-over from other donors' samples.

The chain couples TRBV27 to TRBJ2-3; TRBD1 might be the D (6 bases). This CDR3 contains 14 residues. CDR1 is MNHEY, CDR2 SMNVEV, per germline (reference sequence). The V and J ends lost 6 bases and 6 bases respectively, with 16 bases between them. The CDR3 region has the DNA TGTGCCAGCAGGGGTCAGTGGGGGCGGGATACGCAGTATTTT. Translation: CASRGQWGRDTQYF.

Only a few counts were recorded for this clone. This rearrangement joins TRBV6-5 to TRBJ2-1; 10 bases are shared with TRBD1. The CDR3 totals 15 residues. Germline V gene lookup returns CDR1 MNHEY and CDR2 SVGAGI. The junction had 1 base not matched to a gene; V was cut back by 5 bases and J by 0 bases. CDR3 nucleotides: TGTGCCAGCAGTGGACAGGGGGGCTCCTACAATGAGCAGTTCTTC. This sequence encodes CASSGQGGSYNEQFF.

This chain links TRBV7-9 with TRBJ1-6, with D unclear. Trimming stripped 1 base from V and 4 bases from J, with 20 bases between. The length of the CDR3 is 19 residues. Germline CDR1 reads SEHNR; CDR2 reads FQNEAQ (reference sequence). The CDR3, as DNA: TGTGCCAGCAGCTTAGAAGGATCAAAAATCCTTACGTATAATTCACCCCTCCACTTT. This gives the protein CASSLEGSKILTYNSPLHF.

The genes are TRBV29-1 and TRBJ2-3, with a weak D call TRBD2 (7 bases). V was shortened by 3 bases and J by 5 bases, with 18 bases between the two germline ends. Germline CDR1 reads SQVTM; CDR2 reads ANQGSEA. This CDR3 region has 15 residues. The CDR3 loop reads CSVDSGGRVGDTQYF. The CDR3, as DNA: TGCAGCGTTGATTCCGGGGGGCGGGTAGGAGATACGCAGTATTTT.

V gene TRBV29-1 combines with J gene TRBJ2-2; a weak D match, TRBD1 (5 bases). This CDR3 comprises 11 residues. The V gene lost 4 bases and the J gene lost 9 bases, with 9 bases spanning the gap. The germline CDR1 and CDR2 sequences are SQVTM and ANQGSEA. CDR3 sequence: CSVGGARELFF. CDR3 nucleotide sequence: TGCAGCGTTGGTGGGGCTCGGGAGCTGTTTTTT.

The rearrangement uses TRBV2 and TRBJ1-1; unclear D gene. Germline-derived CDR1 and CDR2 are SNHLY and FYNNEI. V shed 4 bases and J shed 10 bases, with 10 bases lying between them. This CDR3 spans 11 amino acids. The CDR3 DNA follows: TGTGCCAGCAGTGTAGTCAGTGGAGCTTTCTTT. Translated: CASSVVSGAFF.

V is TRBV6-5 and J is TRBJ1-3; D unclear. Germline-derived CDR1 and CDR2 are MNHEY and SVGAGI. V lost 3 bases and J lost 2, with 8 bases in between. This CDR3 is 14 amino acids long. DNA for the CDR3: TGTGCCAGCAGTTATTCCCAGACTGGAAACACCATATATTTT. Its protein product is CASSYSQTGNTIYF.

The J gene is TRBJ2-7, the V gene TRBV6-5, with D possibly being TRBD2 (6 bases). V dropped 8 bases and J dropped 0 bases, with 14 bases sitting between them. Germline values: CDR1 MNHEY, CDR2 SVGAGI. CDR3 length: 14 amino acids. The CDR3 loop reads CASQRGLYSYEQYF. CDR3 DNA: TGTGCCAGCCAAAGGGGACTCTACTCCTACGAGCAGTACTTC.